This TCR beta chain was sequenced in a study of blood T cell repertoires in COVID-19. Authors' processing steps: Reference gene primer amplification gave estimated nucleated cell counts. Repertoires were generated with immunoSEQ multiplex PCR, while TCRdb's copy carries only in-frame clones and drops some. The D gene and trimming were derived from the DNA, and the V and J assignments and clone size from that table. The table lists over 85,000 clones, 76% of them singletons. Germline V gene lookup returns CDR1 MNHNS and CDR2 SASEGT. Germline trimming cut 6 bases from V and 5 bases from J; bases unmatched to any gene: 10. The CDR3 contains 15 residues.

The sequencing sample was made of peripheral blood. The chain links TRBV6-1 to TRBJ2-7; 10 bases agree with TRBD1. The sequence was collected from a woman aged 80 or over with acute or convalescent COVID-19. The CDR3 loop is CASRDWTGGIHEQYF. In nucleotides, the CDR3 is TGTGCCAGCAGGGACTGGACAGGGGGGATTCACGAGCAGTACTTC.